Below are 10 T cell receptor beta chains sequenced from a single sample in a study of chemoradiotherapy in HPV16-positive cancers. Produced via immunoSEQ multiplex PCR; TCRdb's table is partial and in-frame only. Of approximately 9,000 clones in the sample, 65% to 85% were seen once. The starting material was blood, obtained from a patient who underwent chemoradiotherapy. The source of these receptors is a human donor with HPV-associated anogenital cancer.

The chain couples TRBV7-6 to TRBJ2-2; no clear D. CDR1 is SGHVS and CDR2 is FNYEAQ in the germline V gene. The CDR3 length is 17 residues. V dropped 5 bases and J dropped 5 bases, with 21 bases sitting between them. CDR3 amino acids: CASSKRLTRTRTGELFF. The CDR3 nucleotides read TGTGCCAGCAGCAAACGCCTGACCAGAACGAGGACCGGGGAGCTGTTTTTT.

V and J are TRBV27 and TRBJ2-3; 10 bases line up with TRBD2. The germline CDR1 and CDR2 sequences are MNHEY and SMNVEV (reference sequence). J lost 1 base, V lost 2 bases, and 0 bases had no gene match. The CDR3 is 15 amino acids. The CDR3: CASSLLAGGTDTQYF. In DNA, the CDR3 is TGTGCCAGCAGTTTACTAGCGGGGGGCACAGATACGCAGTATTTT.

The rearrangement joins TRBV5-6 to TRBJ2-1; D remains ambiguous. This CDR3 is built from 11 residues. From germline, CDR1 is SGHDT and CDR2 YYEEEE. The germline V and J ends were trimmed by 1 base and 7 bases, with 3 bases remaining between them. DNA for the CDR3: TGTGCCAGCAGCTTGAATAATGAGCAGTTCTTC. Amino acids: CASSLNNEQFF.

This chain uses TRBV20-1 with TRBJ1-1; TRBD1 is a possible D gene (5 bases). Germline values: CDR1 DFQATT, CDR2 SNEGSKA (reference sequence). V lost 3 bases, J lost 7 bases, and 9 bases lay in between. The CDR3 is made up of 11 amino acids. The CDR3 DNA sequence: TGCAGTGCTAGGGATGACAGTGAAGCTTTCTTT. It codes for CSARDDSEAFF.

The CDR3 sequence is CASSYLAGGPEQFF. The DNA of the CDR3 is TGTGCCAGCAGCTACCTAGCGGGGGGGCCTGAGCAGTTCTTC. The rearrangement links TRBV5-4 to TRBJ2-1, with 12 bases lining up with TRBD2. V was pared by 3 bases and J by 9 bases, with 4 bases of the junction left unmatched. This CDR3 is 14 amino acids long. Germline CDR1 reads SGHNT; CDR2 reads YYREEE (reference sequence).

This chain joins TRBV19 and TRBJ1-1, with 8 bases that match TRBD1. Germline loops: CDR1 LNHDA, CDR2 SQIVND (reference sequence). V was clipped by 3 bases and J by 1 base; unmatched bases: 4. The CDR3 runs 15 residues. The CDR3 sequence: CASSMLDRANTEAFF. CDR3 nucleotide sequence: TGTGCCAGTAGTATGTTGGACAGGGCGAACACTGAAGCTTTCTTT.

V is TRBV11-3 and J is TRBJ2-2; 8 bases agree with TRBD1. This CDR3 region has 14 residues. Losses at the gene ends were 7 bases for V and 6 bases for J; bases not matched to a gene: 7. Germline V gene sequence: CDR1 SGHNT, CDR2 YENEEA. This CDR3 reads CASTGQGSPGELFF. Here the CDR3 DNA reads TGTGCCAGCACCGGACAGGGAAGCCCCGGGGAGCTGTTTTTT.

This sequence joins TRBV14 and TRBJ2-5, with D possibly TRBD1 on 5 matching bases. Germline V gives CDR1 SGHDN, CDR2 FVKESK. The CDR3 runs 15 residues. Trimming pared 1 base from V and 5 bases from J, leaving 14 bases between. The CDR3 loop reads CASSQAQGGLETQYF. The CDR3 DNA sequence: TGTGCCAGCAGCCAAGCTCAGGGTGGGTTGGAGACCCAGTACTTC.

The V gene is TRBV5-6, the J gene TRBJ1-2; D might be TRBD1 (5 bases). Germline assignment: CDR1 SGHDT and CDR2 YYEEEE. V was clipped by 3 bases and J by 4 bases, with 13 bases between them. CDR3 length: 14 amino acids. CDR3 sequence: CASSWTGPSYGYTF. CDR3 in DNA: TGTGCCAGCAGCTGGACGGGGCCGTCCTATGGCTACACCTTC.

The chain joins TRBV7-8 to TRBJ1-2; D gene ambiguous. The germline CDR1 and CDR2 sequences are SGHVS and FQNEAQ. The length of the CDR3 is 17 residues. With 1 base removed from V and 0 bases from J, the gap between germline ends came to 15 bases. The CDR3 sequence: CASSLVVLAGSNYGYTF. The CDR3 DNA sequence: TGTGCCAGCAGCTTAGTGGTTCTGGCAGGTTCTAACTATGGCTACACCTTC.